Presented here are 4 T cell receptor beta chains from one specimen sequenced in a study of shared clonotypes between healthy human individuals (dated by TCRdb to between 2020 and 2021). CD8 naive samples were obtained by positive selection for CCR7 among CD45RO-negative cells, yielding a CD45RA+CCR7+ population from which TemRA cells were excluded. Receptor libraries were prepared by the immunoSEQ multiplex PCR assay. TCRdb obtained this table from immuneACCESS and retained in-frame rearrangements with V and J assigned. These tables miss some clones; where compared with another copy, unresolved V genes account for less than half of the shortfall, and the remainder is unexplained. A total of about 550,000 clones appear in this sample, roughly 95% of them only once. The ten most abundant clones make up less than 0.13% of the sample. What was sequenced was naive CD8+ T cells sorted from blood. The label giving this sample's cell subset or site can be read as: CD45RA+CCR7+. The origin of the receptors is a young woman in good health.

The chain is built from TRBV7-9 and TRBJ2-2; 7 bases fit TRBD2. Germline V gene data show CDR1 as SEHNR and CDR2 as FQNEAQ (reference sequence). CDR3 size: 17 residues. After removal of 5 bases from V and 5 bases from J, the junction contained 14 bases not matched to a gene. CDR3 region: CASSHYLRTRKTGELFF. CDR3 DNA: TGTGCCAGCAGCCATTACCTCAGGACTAGGAAAACCGGGGAGCTGTTTTTT.

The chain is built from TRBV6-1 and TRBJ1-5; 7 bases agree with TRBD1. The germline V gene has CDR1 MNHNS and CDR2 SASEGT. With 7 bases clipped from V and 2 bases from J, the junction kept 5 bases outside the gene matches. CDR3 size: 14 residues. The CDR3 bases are TGTGCCAGCATCAAAGGACAGGGCAATCAGCCCCAGCATTTT. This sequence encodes CASIKGQGNQPQHF.

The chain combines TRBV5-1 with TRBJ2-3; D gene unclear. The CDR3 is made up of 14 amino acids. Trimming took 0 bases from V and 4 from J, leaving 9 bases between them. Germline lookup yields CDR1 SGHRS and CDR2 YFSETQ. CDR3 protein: CASSLDGYSDTQYF. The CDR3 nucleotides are TGCGCCAGCAGCTTGGACGGTTACTCAGATACGCAGTATTTT.

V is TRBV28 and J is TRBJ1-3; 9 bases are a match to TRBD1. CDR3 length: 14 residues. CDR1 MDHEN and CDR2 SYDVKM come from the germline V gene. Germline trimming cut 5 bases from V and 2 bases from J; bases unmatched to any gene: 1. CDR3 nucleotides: TGTGCCAGCAGTGGGACAGGGACTGGAAACACCATATATTTT. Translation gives CASSGTGTGNTIYF.